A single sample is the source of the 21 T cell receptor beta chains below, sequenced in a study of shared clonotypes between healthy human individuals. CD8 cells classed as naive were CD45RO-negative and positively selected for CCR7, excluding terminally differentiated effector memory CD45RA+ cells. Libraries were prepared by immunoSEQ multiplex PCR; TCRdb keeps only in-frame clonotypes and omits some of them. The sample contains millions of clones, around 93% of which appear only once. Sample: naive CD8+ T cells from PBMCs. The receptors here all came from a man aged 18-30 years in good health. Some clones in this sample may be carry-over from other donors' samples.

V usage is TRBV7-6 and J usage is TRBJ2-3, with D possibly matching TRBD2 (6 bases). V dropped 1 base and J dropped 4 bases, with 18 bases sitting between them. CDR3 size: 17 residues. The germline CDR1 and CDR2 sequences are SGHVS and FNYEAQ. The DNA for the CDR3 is TGTGCCAGCAGCTTAGTCGGGTTACGGGAGTTAGCAGATACGCAGTATTTT. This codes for CASSLVGLRELADTQYF.

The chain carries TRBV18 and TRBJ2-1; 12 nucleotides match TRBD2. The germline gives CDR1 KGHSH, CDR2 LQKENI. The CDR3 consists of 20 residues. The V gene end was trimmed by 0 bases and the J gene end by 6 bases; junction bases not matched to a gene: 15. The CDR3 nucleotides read TGTGCCAGCTCACCACCGTCCGGGACTAGCGGGCTTTTGTTACGCAATGAGCAGTTCTTC. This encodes CASSPPSGTSGLLLRNEQFF.

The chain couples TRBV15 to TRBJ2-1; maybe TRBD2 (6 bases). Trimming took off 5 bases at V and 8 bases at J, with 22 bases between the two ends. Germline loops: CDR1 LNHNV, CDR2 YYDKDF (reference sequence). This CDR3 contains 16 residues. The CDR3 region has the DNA TGTGCCACCAGCTCGACGAGCGGGCTCATCTTGGATGAGCAGTTCTTC. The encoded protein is CATSSTSGLILDEQFF. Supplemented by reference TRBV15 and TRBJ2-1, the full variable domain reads DAMVIQNPRYQVTQFGKPVTLSCSQTLNHNVMYWYQQKSSQAPKLLFHYYDKDFNNEADTPDNFQSRRPNTSFCFLDIRSPGLGDTAMYLCATSSTSGLILDEQFFGPGTRLTVL.

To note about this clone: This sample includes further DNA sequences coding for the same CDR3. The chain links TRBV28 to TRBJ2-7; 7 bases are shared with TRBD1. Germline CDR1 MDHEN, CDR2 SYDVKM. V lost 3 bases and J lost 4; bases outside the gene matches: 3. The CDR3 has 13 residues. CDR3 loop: CASSLTGSYEQYF. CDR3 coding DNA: TGTGCCAGCAGTTTGACAGGGTCATACGAGCAGTACTTC.

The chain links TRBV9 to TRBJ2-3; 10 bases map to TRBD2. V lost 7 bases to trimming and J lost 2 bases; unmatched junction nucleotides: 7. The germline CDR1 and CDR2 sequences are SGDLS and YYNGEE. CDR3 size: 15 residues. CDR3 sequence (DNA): TGTGCCAGCGGAGGGACTAGCGCTTACACAGATACGCAGTATTTT. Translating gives CASGGTSAYTDTQYF.

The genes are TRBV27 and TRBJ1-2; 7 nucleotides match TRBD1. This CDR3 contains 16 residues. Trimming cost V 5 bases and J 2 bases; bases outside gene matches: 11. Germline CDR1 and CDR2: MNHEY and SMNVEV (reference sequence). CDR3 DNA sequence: TGTGCCAGCAGTCCCGTCAAACAGGGGAACAACTATGGCTACACCTTC. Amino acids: CASSPVKQGNNYGYTF.

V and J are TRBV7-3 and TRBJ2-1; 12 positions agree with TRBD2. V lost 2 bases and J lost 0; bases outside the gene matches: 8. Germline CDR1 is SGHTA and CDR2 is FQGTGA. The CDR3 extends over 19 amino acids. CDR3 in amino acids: CASSLYGTSGLRSYNEQFF. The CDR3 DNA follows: TGTGCCAGCAGCTTATATGGGACTAGCGGGCTCCGCTCCTACAATGAGCAGTTCTTC.

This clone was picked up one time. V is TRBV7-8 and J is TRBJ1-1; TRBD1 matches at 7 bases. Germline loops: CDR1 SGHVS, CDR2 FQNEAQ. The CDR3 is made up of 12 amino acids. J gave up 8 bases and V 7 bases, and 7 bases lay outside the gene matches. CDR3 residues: CASNSPGQEAFF. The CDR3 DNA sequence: TGTGCCAGCAATAGCCCGGGACAGGAAGCTTTCTTT.

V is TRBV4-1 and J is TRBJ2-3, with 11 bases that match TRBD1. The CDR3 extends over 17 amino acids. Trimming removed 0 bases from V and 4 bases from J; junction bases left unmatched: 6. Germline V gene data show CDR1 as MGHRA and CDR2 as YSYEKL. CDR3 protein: CASSQDRDRGSPDTQYF. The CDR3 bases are TGCGCCAGCAGCCAAGACCGGGACAGGGGGTCCCCAGATACGCAGTATTTT.

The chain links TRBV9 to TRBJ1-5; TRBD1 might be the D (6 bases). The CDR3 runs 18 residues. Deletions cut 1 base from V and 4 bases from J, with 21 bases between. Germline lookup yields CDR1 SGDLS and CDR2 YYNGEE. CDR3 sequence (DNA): TGTGCCAGCAGCGTACACACACCCCCGGGACAAGTTAATCAGCCCCAGCATTTT. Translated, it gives CASSVHTPPGQVNQPQHF.

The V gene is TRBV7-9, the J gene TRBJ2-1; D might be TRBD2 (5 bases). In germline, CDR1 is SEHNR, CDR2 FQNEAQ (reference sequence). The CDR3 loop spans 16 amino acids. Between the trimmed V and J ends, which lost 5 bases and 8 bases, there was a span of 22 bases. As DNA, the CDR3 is TGTGCCAGCAGCAGAGGTCCCGGGGTCCTAGCCGATGAGCAGTTCTTC. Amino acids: CASSRGPGVLADEQFF. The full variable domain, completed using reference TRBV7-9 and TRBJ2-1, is DTGVSQNPRHKITKRGQNVTFRCDPISEHNRLYWYRQTLGQGPEFLTYFQNEAQLEKSRLLSDRFSAERPKGSFSTLEIQRTEQGDSAMYLCASSRGPGVLADEQFFGPGTRLTVL.

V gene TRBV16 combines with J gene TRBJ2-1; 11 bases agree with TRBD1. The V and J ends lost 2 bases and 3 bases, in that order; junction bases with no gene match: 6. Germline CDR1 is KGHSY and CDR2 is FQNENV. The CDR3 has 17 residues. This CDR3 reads CASSQPRGTGGYNEQFF. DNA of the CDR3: TGTGCCAGCAGCCAACCAAGGGGGACAGGGGGCTACAATGAGCAGTTCTTC. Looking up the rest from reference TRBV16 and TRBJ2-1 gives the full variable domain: GEEVAQTPKHLVRGEGQKAKLYCAPIKGHSYVFWYQQVLKNEFKFLISFQNENVFDETGMPKERFSAKCLPNSPCSLEIQATKLEDSAVYFCASSQPRGTGGYNEQFFGPGTRLTVL.

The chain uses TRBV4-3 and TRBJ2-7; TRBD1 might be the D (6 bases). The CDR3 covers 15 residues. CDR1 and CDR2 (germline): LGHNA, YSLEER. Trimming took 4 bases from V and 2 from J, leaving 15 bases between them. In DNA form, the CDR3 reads TGCGCCAGCAGCCCGGGACACACGGGGCCCTACGAGCAGTACTTC. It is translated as CASSPGHTGPYEQYF.

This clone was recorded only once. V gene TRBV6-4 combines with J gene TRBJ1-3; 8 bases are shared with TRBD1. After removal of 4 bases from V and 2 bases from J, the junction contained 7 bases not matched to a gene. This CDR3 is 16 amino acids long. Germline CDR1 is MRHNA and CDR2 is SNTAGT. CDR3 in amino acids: CASSGSGTGAGNTIYF. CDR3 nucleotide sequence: TGTGCCAGCAGTGGGTCAGGGACAGGCGCTGGAAACACCATATATTTT.

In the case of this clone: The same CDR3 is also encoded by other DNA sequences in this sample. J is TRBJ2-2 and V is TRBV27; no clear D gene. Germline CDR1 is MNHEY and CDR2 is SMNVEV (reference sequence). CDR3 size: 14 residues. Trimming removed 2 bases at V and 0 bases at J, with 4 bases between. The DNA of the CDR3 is TGTGCCAGCAGTTTAAATCCGAACACCGGGGAGCTGTTTTTT. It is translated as CASSLNPNTGELFF.

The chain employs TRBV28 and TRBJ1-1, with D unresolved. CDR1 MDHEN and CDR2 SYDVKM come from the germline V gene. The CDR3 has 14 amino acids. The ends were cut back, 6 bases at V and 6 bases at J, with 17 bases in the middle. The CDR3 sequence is CASSLRMGSSEAFF. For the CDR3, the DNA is TGTGCCAGCAGCCTGAGGATGGGGTCCTCTGAAGCTTTCTTT.

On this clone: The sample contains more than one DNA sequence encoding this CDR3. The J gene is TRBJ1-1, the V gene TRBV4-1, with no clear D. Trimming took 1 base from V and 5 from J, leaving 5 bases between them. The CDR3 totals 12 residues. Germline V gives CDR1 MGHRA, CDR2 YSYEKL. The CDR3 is CASSQGRTEAFF. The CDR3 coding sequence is TGCGCCAGCAGCCAAGGGAGGACTGAAGCTTTCTTT.

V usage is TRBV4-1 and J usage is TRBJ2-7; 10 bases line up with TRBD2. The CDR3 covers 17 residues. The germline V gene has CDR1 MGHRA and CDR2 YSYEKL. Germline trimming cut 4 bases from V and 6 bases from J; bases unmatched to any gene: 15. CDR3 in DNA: TGCGCCAGCAGCCCCGGGGGATTAGCGGGAGGTAATATCGAGCAGTACTTC. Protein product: CASSPGGLAGGNIEQYF.

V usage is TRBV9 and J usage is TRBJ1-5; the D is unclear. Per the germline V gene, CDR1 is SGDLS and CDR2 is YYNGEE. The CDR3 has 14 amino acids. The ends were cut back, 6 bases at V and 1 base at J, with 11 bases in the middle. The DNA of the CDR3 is TGTGCCAGCATCACAGAACGGAGCAATCAGCCCCAGCATTTT. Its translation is CASITERSNQPQHF.

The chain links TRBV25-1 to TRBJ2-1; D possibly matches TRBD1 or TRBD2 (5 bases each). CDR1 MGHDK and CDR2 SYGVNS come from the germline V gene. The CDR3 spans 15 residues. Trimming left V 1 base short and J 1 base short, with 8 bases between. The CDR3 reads CASSELGESYNEQFF. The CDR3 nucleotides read TGTGCCAGCAGTGAATTGGGGGAGTCCTACAATGAGCAGTTCTTC. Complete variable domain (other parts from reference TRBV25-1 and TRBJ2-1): EADIYQTPRYLVIGTGKKITLECSQTMGHDKMYWYQQDPGMELHLIHYSYGVNSTEKGDLSSESTVSRIRTEHFPLTLESARPSHTSQYLCASSELGESYNEQFFGPGTRLTVL.

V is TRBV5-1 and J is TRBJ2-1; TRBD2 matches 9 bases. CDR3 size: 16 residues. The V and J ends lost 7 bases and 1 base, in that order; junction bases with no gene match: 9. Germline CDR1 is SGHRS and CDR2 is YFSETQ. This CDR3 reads CASGGLAGLSYNEQFF. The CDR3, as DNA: TGCGCCAGCGGAGGGCTAGCGGGACTTTCCTACAATGAGCAGTTCTTC.